These T cell receptor beta chains were read from a single sample in a study of graft-versus-host responses after intestinal transplantation. No antigen has been assigned to these receptors. Generated by immunoSEQ multiplex PCR, the TCRdb table keeps only in-frame clones and is missing some. The sample has tens of thousands of clones; approximately 94% are singletons. The specimen was unstimulated CD8+ T cells sorted from spleen or lymph node cells, collected before intestinal transplant. Receptors were obtained from a human donor who received an intestinal transplant. Each CDR3 is given with its conserved first and last residue. Fields, in order: D gene, clone size, V gene, J gene, CDR3 protein, CDR3 DNA. D genes are given only for firm matches. Only part of the rows carry a size: once, few, many, or a class if the clone is expanded.

>TRBD1|.|TRBV27|TRBJ2-1
CASSLSGNRGMGQFF
TGTGCCAGCAGTTTATCCGGGAACAGGGGTATGGGGCAGTTCTTC
>.|.|TRBV7-6|TRBJ1-5
CASSSSGMGQPQHF
TGTGCCAGCAGCTCATCTGGAATGGGTCAGCCCCAGCATTTT
>.|.|TRBV28|TRBJ2-4
CASSLWGPRAKNIQYF
TGTGCCAGCAGTTTATGGGGACCGCGAGCCAAAAACATTCAGTACTTC
>TRBD1|.|TRBV6-6|TRBJ1-2
CASSSGQGISGYTF
TGTGCCAGCAGTTCCGGACAGGGGATCTCTGGCTACACCTTC
>TRBD2|.|TRBV6-7|TRBJ2-7
CASSFASGRCLRSYEQYF
TGTGCCAGCAGTTTTGCTAGCGGGAGGTGTTTGCGGTCCTACGAGCAGTACTTC
>.|.|TRBV28|TRBJ1-6
CASSQSGAELHSPLHF
TGTGCCAGCAGTCAATCCGGGGCAGAACTACATTCACCCCTCCACTTT
>.|.|TRBV5-1|TRBJ2-7
CASSLKNRDISSYEQYF
TGCGCCAGCAGCTTGAAAAATAGGGACATTAGCTCCTACGAGCAGTACTTC
>.|once|TRBV6-5|TRBJ2-4
CASSYGWGDIQYF
TGTGCCAGCAGTTATGGGTGGGGAGACATTCAGTACTTC
>TRBD1|.|TRBV5-1|TRBJ1-6
CASSKNRGRGNSPLHF
TGCGCCAGCAGCAAAAACAGGGGGCGAGGTAATTCACCCCTCCACTTT
>.|.|TRBV4-1|TRBJ1-2
CASSRGLQGANYGYTF
TGCGCCAGCAGCCGAGGCCTTCAGGGAGCTAACTATGGCTACACCTTC
>.|.|TRBV27|TRBJ1-5
CASSFGRLSNQPQHF
TGTGCCAGCAGTTTCGGGAGACTAAGCAATCAGCCCCAGCATTTT
>TRBD2|.|TRBV4-2|TRBJ2-7
CASSQEGTSGSYEQYF
TGTGCCAGCAGCCAAGAAGGGACTAGCGGTTCCTACGAGCAGTACTTC
>TRBD1|.|TRBV13|TRBJ2-5
CASRRGQDPIQETQYF
TGTGCCAGCAGACGCGGACAGGACCCCATCCAAGAGACCCAGTACTTC
>.|once|TRBV5-6|TRBJ2-7
CASSQPPGQPTYEQYF
TGTGCCAGCAGTCAACCCCCGGGACAACCTACCTACGAGCAGTACTTC
>.|.|TRBV6-6|TRBJ2-2
CASTQQGFTGELFF
TGTGCCAGCACACAACAGGGATTCACCGGGGAGCTGTTTTTT
>.|once|TRBV28|TRBJ2-7
CASSLAGNYYEQYF
TGTGCCAGCAGTTTAGCAGGGAACTACTACGAGCAGTACTTC
>TRBD2|.|TRBV19|TRBJ2-7
CASGIFGRALSEQYF
TGTGCCAGTGGCATTTTCGGGAGGGCCTTGAGCGAGCAGTACTTC
>TRBD2|.|TRBV13|TRBJ2-3
CASSIGTAGLAGGPGFLDTQYF
TGTGCCAGCAGCATCGGGACTGCGGGACTAGCGGGAGGGCCTGGGTTCCTAGATACGCAGTATTTT
>.|.|TRBV28|TRBJ1-2
CASSSREHGYTF
TGTGCCAGCAGTTCCAGGGAACATGGCTACACCTTC
>.|.|TRBV11-2|TRBJ2-7
CASSFPPKTRLYEQYF
TGTGCCAGCAGCTTCCCGCCGAAAACTAGGCTCTACGAGCAGTACTTC
>.|.|TRBV29-1|TRBJ2-7
CSVGLSVGSRPYEQYF
TGCAGCGTTGGACTATCGGTGGGATCGCGGCCTTACGAGCAGTACTTC
>.|.|TRBV7-9|TRBJ1-1
CASSSSEDSYNTEAFF
TGTGCCAGCAGCTCGAGCGAGGACAGCTATAACACTGAAGCTTTCTTT
>.|.|TRBV29-1|TRBJ2-3
CSVPERTDTQYF
TGCAGCGTTCCGGAGAGGACAGATACGCAGTATTTT
>.|few|TRBV5-6|TRBJ1-1
CASRYGTDSYEAFF
TGTGCCAGCAGATACGGGACCGACAGCTATGAAGCTTTCTTT
>.|.|TRBV14|TRBJ2-7
CASSRGGEYEQYF
TGTGCCAGCAGTCGAGGGGGGGAGTACGAGCAGTACTTC
>.|.|TRBV5-1|TRBJ1-1
CASSLGQMNTEAFF
TGCGCCAGCAGCTTGGGACAAATGAACACTGAAGCTTTCTTT
>TRBD1|once|TRBV7-3|TRBJ2-5
CASSQGQGARETQYF
TGTGCCAGCAGCCAGGGACAGGGGGCCAGGGAGACCCAGTACTTC
>TRBD2|.|TRBV10-1|TRBJ2-2
CASSETVWSAGENTGELFF
TGCGCCAGCAGTGAGACGGTCTGGTCGGCGGGAGAGAACACCGGGGAGCTGTTTTTT
>.|.|TRBV5-1|TRBJ1-5
CASSPSTGYNQPQHF
TGCGCCAGCAGCCCATCAACAGGGTACAATCAGCCCCAGCATTTT
>.|.|TRBV28|TRBJ1-1
CASSSPRQNTEAFF
TGTGCCAGCAGTTCACCACGACAGAACACTGAAGCTTTCTTT
>.|.|TRBV27|TRBJ2-7
CASSLYSGDTYEQYF
TGTGCCAGCAGTTTATATAGCGGAGATACCTACGAGCAGTACTTC
>.|.|TRBV5-8|TRBJ1-1
CASSIPAGNTEAFF
TGTGCCAGCAGCATACCCGCCGGGAACACTGAAGCTTTCTTT
>.|.|TRBV19|TRBJ2-7
CASSATASEQYF
TGTGCCAGTAGTGCGACAGCTTCCGAGCAGTACTTC
>TRBD2|.|TRBV29-1|TRBJ2-7
CSVEEWLAGGYEQYF
TGCAGCGTTGAAGAATGGCTAGCGGGGGGATACGAGCAGTACTTC
>.|.|TRBV18|TRBJ2-7
CASSAAEAYEQYF
TGTGCCAGCTCTGCGGCAGAAGCATACGAGCAGTACTTC
>.|.|TRBV29-1|TRBJ1-2
CSVSGADSPYGYTF
TGCAGCGTATCGGGGGCAGACTCGCCGTATGGCTACACCTTC
>.|.|TRBV9|TRBJ2-3
CASSVETDTQYF
TGTGCCAGCAGCGTAGAGACAGATACGCAGTATTTT
>TRBD1|.|TRBV19|TRBJ1-5
CASIPQGGNQPQHF
TGTGCCAGTATCCCCCAGGGGGGCAATCAGCCCCAGCATTTT
>TRBD1|.|TRBV7-9|TRBJ1-1
CASSLAKAKGTGGLMEAFF
TGTGCCAGCAGCTTAGCCAAGGCCAAGGGGACAGGGGGATTAATGGAAGCTTTCTTT
>TRBD1|.|TRBV27|TRBJ2-7
CASLGPSRDRTYEQYF
TGTGCCAGCTTAGGTCCCTCCCGGGACAGAACCTACGAGCAGTACTTC
>TRBD2|.|TRBV7-6|TRBJ2-1
CASSLFPRGRYNEQFF
TGTGCCAGCAGCTTATTCCCCCGCGGGAGGTATAATGAGCAGTTCTTC
>TRBD1|.|TRBV18|TRBJ2-1
CASSLRPGQGTHEQFF
TGTGCCAGCTCACTACGTCCGGGACAGGGGACCCATGAGCAGTTCTTC
>TRBD2|.|TRBV7-9|TRBJ2-2
CASSDSGRAKNTGELFF
TGTGCCAGCAGCGATAGCGGGAGGGCCAAGAACACCGGGGAGCTGTTTTTT
>TRBD1|.|TRBV9|TRBJ1-3
CASSIDRAGNTIYF
TGTGCCAGCAGCATAGACAGGGCAGGAAACACCATATATTTT
>.|.|TRBV4-1|TRBJ2-7
CASSQDNVPYEQYF
TGCGCCAGCAGCCAAGACAATGTGCCCTACGAGCAGTACTTC
>.|.|TRBV5-1|TRBJ1-5
CASSSGGNQPQHF
TGCGCCAGCAGCTCAGGGGGCAATCAGCCCCAGCATTTT
>TRBD1|.|TRBV19|TRBJ1-2
CASSPQGTVYGYTF
TGTGCCAGTAGTCCGCAGGGGACAGTCTATGGCTACACCTTC
>.|.|TRBV5-1|TRBJ2-2
CASSFGGTIRTGELFF
TGCGCCAGCAGCTTCGGCGGGACGATCAGGACCGGGGAGCTGTTTTTT
>.|.|TRBV27|TRBJ2-1
CASSNSRRGIYNEQFF
TGTGCCAGCAGTAACAGCAGGCGGGGTATCTACAATGAGCAGTTCTTC
>.|.|TRBV27|TRBJ1-1
CASSSDGMNTEAFF
TGTGCCAGCAGTTCGGACGGTATGAACACTGAAGCTTTCTTT
>.|.|TRBV15|TRBJ2-3
CATSREQGASSTDTQYF
TGTGCCACCAGCAGAGAACAGGGAGCTTCTAGCACAGATACGCAGTATTTT